This TCR beta chain was recorded in a study of blood T cells in healthy people across ages. Study-wide points: Long-lived and aged donors differed, with more naive CD4+ cells and higher diversity in the long-lived.

It was with a sample-barcoded 5' primer and a J-beta primer mix that a second PCR of roughly 7 to 12 cycles was run. In TCRdb, the 5' RACE reads were re-called with MiXCR into one record per CDR3 protein. The sample includes hundreds of thousands of distinct CDR3 sequences, around two fifths of them seen just once. V lost 4 bases and J lost 4, with 11 bases in between. The CDR3 totals 14 residues. From germline, CDR1 is SGDLS and CDR2 YYNGEE. The donors, all healthy, were Caucasians living in Russia, aged roughly 6 to 100. Each individual donor underwent a draw of roughly 10 milliliters of peripheral blood. The authors extracted at least 5 micrograms of total RNA per sample. This clonotype was counted between two and nine times. The antigen remains unidentified.

The V gene is TRBV9, the J gene TRBJ1-4; D is unresolved. This sequence was found in a man in his fifties or sixties in good health. The sample was blood. The CDR3 nucleotides are TGTGCCAGCAGCCTAGATATTAGTAATGAAAAACTGTTTTTT. Translated: CASSLDISNEKLFF.